One T cell receptor beta chain is described in this entry. This clone was found a few times. The specificity of this receptor is unknown. Base-call qualities are not available, and no considerably larger clone is one nucleotide away. The sample belongs to a study of blood T cell repertoires in COVID-19 (dated by TCRdb to 2020 to 2021). Regarding the research as a whole: Collaborator samples came from the United States, Italy and Spain and covered acute and convalescent phases of COVID-19. The material from the prospective study consisted of cDNA or gDNA derived from T cells, B-cell-depleted T cells, or PBMCs. Subjects who had been exposed to COVID-19, were actively infected with it, or had recovered from it provided the deeply sampled blood TCRbeta repertoires that made up the dataset. A freely available public database, intended as a resource for researchers studying the immune response to SARS-CoV-2, is where the repertoires were released. The samples were drawn from two sources: the first 160 participants of the ongoing ImmuneRACE study, and approximately 1,300 subjects contributed by 6 global collaborators. Sample metadata almost always included a de-identified subject ID, COVID-19 status, age in years and sex. HLA class I and class II types, where available, came from metadata supplied by the sample provider rather than from assay-based typing.

A second Seattle source provided samples from volunteer blood donors who had recovered from COVID-19. Each collaborating institution followed its own protocols to collect whole blood in K2EDTA tubes. Collaborator samples were shipped for TCRbeta analysis as frozen whole blood, isolated PBMCs, or DNA extracted from either sample type. TCRbeta CDR3 regions were amplified from genomic DNA by means of the immunoSEQ Assay, a bias-controlled multiplex PCR. The authors' pipeline ran thus. Within the assay, amplification of reference gene primers was used to estimate how many nucleated cells each sample contained. Sequence reads were collapsed and filtered to measure the absolute abundance of every unique TCRbeta CDR3 rearrangement. For each sample, productive Simpson clonality was calculated by taking the square root of Simpson's diversity index across productive rearrangements. Entries here come from immuneACCESS through TCRdb and include only in-frame sequences with V and J called. Some clones fail to appear in such tables; in the studies checked, an unresolved V gene covers under half of the shortfall, and the cause of the remainder is unknown. Clonal size and the V and J genes are those of that table, whereas D and trimming came from the DNA. The sample table contains approximately 310,000 clones; only one count was recorded for 70% to 90% of them. Of the sample, less than 9.5% is held by the ten largest clones.

Study-wide findings and limitations: Clinical and demographic metadata were provided uncurated, with the amount varying by source and participant.

Trimming accounts for 6 bases at V and 8 bases at J, while the number of junction bases matched to no gene is 9. The CDR3 measures 14 amino acids from cysteine to phenylalanine. Only CDR3 DNA is held: 42 bases, read in frame from base 1. CDR1 and CDR2 are drawn from the germline V gene: SNHLY, FYNNEI. Here the chain combines TRBV2 and TRBJ1-2; 10 of the junction bases match TRBD1. The source material was peripheral blood. This clonotype originated in a woman aged 45-65 years who had recovered from COVID-19. The CDR3 has the sequence CASRVDRGLEGYTF. The DNA sequence is as follows: TGTGCCAGCAGAGTCGACAGGGGGCTTGAAGGCTACACCTTC.